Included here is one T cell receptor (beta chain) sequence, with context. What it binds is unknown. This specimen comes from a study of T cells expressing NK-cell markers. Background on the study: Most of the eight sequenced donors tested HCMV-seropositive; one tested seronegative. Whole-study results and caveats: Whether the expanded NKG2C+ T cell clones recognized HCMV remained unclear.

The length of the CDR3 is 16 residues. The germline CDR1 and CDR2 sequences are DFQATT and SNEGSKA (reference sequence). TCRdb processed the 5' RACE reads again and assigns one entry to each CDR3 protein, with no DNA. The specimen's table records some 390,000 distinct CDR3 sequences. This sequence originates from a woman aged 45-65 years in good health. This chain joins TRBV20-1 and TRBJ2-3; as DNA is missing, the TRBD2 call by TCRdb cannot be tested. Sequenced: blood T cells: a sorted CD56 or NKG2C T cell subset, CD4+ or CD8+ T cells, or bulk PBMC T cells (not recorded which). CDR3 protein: CSARGSSGGPTDTQYF.